This T cell receptor (beta chain) is from a study of control samples from healthy donors and cancer patients. The CDR3 has 13 residues. Germline-derived CDR1 and CDR2 are MGHRA and YSYEKL. Trimming cost V 4 bases and J 10 bases; bases outside gene matches: 3. This table comes from immunoSEQ multiplex PCR, and its TCRdb copy is limited to in-frame clones, with some not included. Of roughly 30,000 clones in the sample, approximately 90% were seen once. The gene calls are TRBV4-1 and TRBJ1-5; 11 bases line up with TRBD1. The sequence derives from a woman aged 35 to 49 with lung cancer. The material sequenced was PBMCs. In DNA form, the CDR3 reads TGCGCCAGCAGCCCGGGACAGGGGGTTCCCCAGCATTTT. Protein sequence: CASSPGQGVPQHF.